This TCR beta chain is drawn from a study of Tregs in tolerant kidney transplant recipients. TCRdb's table, derived via immunoSEQ multiplex PCR, lists solely in-frame clones and lacks some. This table holds around 78,000 clones, 80% to 95% found once. Study observations and caveats: Findings come from small patient numbers and require larger validation.

About this clone itself: Antigen: not known.

V was cut by 5 bases and J by 5 bases, with 7 bases left in between. Germline values: CDR1 SGHNT, CDR2 YYREEE (reference sequence). The CDR3 extends over 11 amino acids. The chain has TRBV5-4 and TRBJ1-1; no clear D gene. The sample consisted of Tregs from blood, taken before the transplant. This clonotype was obtained from a human donor who received a combined kidney and bone marrow transplant. For the CDR3, the DNA is TGTGCCAGCAGACGAGGGACTGAAGCTTTCTTT. Translated: CASRRGTEAFF.